This T cell receptor beta chain was retrieved from a study of identical twins. This clonotype was detected a few times. What it binds is unknown. Each donor was a healthy Caucasian. Broader study findings: Invariant MAIT and iNKT cells may have partly biased zero-insertion analyses. Fewer insertions were carried by abundant cord blood beta clonotypes, but none was seen in memory repertoires.

The CDR3 has 18 amino acids. Trimming stripped 0 bases from V and 3 bases from J, with 20 bases between. Germline V CDR1 and CDR2: DFQATT, SNEGSKA (reference sequence). After template switching added a universal primer site, the resulting cDNA carried unique molecular identifiers. TCRdb independently ran MiXCR on the 5' RACE reads; one entry per CDR3 protein. This table has around 240,000 distinct CDR3 sequences, roughly a tenth appearing once. The TCR originated in a man aged 50 to 60 in good health. This chain connects TRBV20-1 to TRBJ1-4; possible D gene TRBD1, 5 bases. Sequenced input: memory T cells sorted from blood. The CDR3 bases are TGCAGTGCTAGAGATGGCTACGGAACCCGACAGCCTAATGAAAAACTGTTTTTT. Encoded protein: CSARDGYGTRQPNEKLFF.